The clone carrying this T cell receptor (beta chain) was picked up a small number of times. Its antigen is not identified. These data come from a study of CD8 T cells in ankylosing spondylitis. The study's findings and limits: Earlier work had already found some motif variants in reactive arthritis synovial fluid and blood. Significantly higher representation of disease-linked clones was reported for matched ankylosing spondylitis synovial fluid.

The TCR beta libraries were generated through quantitative 5'-RACE incorporating molecular barcodes. TCRdb passed the 5' RACE reads through MiXCR, listing each CDR3 protein once. The sample holds about 300,000 distinct CDR3 sequences; around 21% are singletons and the top ten take approximately 3.7%. The specimen sequenced was blood, either unsorted or a sorted T cell fraction (not recorded which). The sequence came from a female donor with ankylosing spondylitis or in good health (not recorded which).

CDR3 protein: CSAQTGRGVRSEAFF. The CDR3 nucleotides are TGCAGTGCTCAGACAGGCCGCGGGGTTAGGAGTGAAGCTTTCTTT. The rearrangement joins TRBV20-1 to TRBJ1-1; possibly TRBD1 for D (6 bases). Deletions cut 5 bases from V and 7 bases from J, with 23 bases between. Germline V gene data show CDR1 as DFQATT and CDR2 as SNEGSKA (reference sequence). The length of the CDR3 is 15 residues.